Shown below are 22 T cell receptor beta chains from a single sample sequenced in a study of CD8 T cells in ankylosing spondylitis. General study points: Characteristic of ankylosing spondylitis blood, it appeared, was a TCR beta motif comprising about eight highly homologous variants.

No antigens are known for them. TCRdb re-derived calls from the 5' RACE reads in MiXCR, one entry per CDR3 protein. The table records about 450,000 distinct CDR3 sequences, 25% to 30% of them present only once. The specimen was blood, either unsorted or a sorted T cell fraction (not recorded which). These receptors were collected from a male donor with ankylosing spondylitis.

This rearrangement joins TRBV5-1 to TRBJ2-5, with 14 bases matching TRBD2. Germline CDR1 and CDR2: SGHRS and YFSETQ. V dropped 0 bases and J dropped 3; count of bases not matched to a gene: 4. This CDR3 comprises 17 residues. The CDR3 nucleotides are TGCGCCAGCAGCTTGGGGACTAGCGGGAGGAGGGAAGAGACCCAGTACTTC. Translation gives CASSLGTSGRREETQYF.

The sample holds a few counts of this clonotype. The gene calls are TRBV20-1 and TRBJ1-4; D possibly corresponds to TRBD1 (5 bases). The germline V and J ends were trimmed by 2 bases and 0 bases, with 16 bases remaining between them. The CDR3 is 17 residues long. The germline V gene has CDR1 DFQATT and CDR2 SNEGSKA (reference sequence). The CDR3 coding sequence is TGCAGTGCTAGACGTTTAGGGGTCCTTCCAACTAATGAAAAACTGTTTTTT. It encodes CSARRLGVLPTNEKLFF.

This chain joins TRBV25-1 and TRBJ2-3; TRBD1 or TRBD2 may be the D gene (5 bases each). CDR1 is MGHDK, CDR2 SYGVNS, per germline. With 2 bases removed from V and 6 bases from J, the gap between germline ends came to 21 bases. The CDR3 loop spans 17 amino acids. The CDR3 spells CASSEKFSLGVGDTQYF. The CDR3 DNA reads TGTGCCAGCAGTGAAAAATTCTCCCTGGGGGTAGGGGATACGCAGTATTTT.

This clonotype was picked up many times. J is TRBJ2-5 and V is TRBV7-9; 11 bases line up with TRBD2. V was pared by 5 bases and J by 3 bases, with 2 bases of the junction left unmatched. The CDR3 totals 14 residues. Germline CDR1 SEHNR, CDR2 FQNEAQ (reference sequence). This chain's CDR3 is CASSLGLAEETQYF. In DNA, the CDR3 is TGTGCCAGCAGCCTGGGACTAGCGGAAGAGACCCAGTACTTC. Combining the CDR3 with reference TRBV7-9 and TRBJ2-5 gives the whole variable domain DTGVSQNPRHKITKRGQNVTFRCDPISEHNRLYWYRQTLGQGPEFLTYFQNEAQLEKSRLLSDRFSAERPKGSFSTLEIQRTEQGDSAMYLCASSLGLAEETQYFGPGTRLLVL.

In its sample, this clonotype was seen many times. The V and J genes are TRBV12-3 or TRBV12-4 and TRBJ2-2; tentatively, D is TRBD1 (6 bases). CDR3 length: 13 amino acids. V dropped 5 bases and J dropped 4 bases, with 8 bases sitting between them. The CDR3 is CASSARGTGELFF. In DNA form, the CDR3 reads TGTGCCAGCAGTGCCAGGGGCACCGGGGAGCTGTTTTTT.

J is TRBJ1-5 and V is TRBV6-1; D perhaps matches TRBD1 (6 bases). V dropped 6 bases and J dropped 7 bases, with 16 bases sitting between them. Per the germline V gene, CDR1 is MNHNS and CDR2 is SASEGT. The CDR3 runs 14 residues. The CDR3 reads CASSLGGGRQPQHF. The DNA of the CDR3 is TGTGCCAGCAGCCTAGGGGGGGGCCGGCAGCCCCAGCATTTT.

This clonotype was counted at least ten times. This sequence joins TRBV5-1 and TRBJ2-3, with TRBD1 identical over 7 bases. CDR3 size: 16 residues. Unmatched junction bases numbered 4, after V lost 0 bases and J lost 0 bases. Germline V gene lookup returns CDR1 SGHRS and CDR2 YFSETQ. The CDR3 bases are TGCGCCAGCAGCTTGGAGGGACAGCCAAGCACAGATACGCAGTATTTT. It is translated as CASSLEGQPSTDTQYF.

This clonotype was seen repeatedly, ten times or more. CDR3 nucleotide sequence: TGTGCCAGCAGCTTAGCTGGAGGGGGACGCCACAATGAGCAGTTCTTC. This codes for CASSLAGGGRHNEQFF. The V and J genes are TRBV7-9 and TRBJ2-1; D possibly uses TRBD1 or TRBD2 (6 bases each). The CDR3 spans 16 residues. Between the trimmed V and J ends, which lost 0 bases and 5 bases, there was a span of 14 bases. Germline V gene sequence: CDR1 SEHNR, CDR2 FQNEAQ (reference sequence).

This clonotype has only a few counts. This chain links TRBV6-2 or TRBV6-3 with TRBJ2-4; maybe TRBD2 (6 bases). Per the germline V gene, CDR1 is MNHEY and CDR2 is SVGEGT. V lost 6 bases, J lost 0 bases, and 15 bases lay in between. This CDR3 region has 16 residues. DNA for the CDR3: TGTGCCAGCAGCCAGCAAAAGCGGGTAGCCAAAAACATTCAGTACTTC. It translates to CASSQQKRVAKNIQYF.

This chain joins TRBV5-6 and TRBJ1-1; D might be TRBD1 (5 bases). V lost 2 bases and J 6 bases, leaving 14 bases between the germline ends. Germline V CDR1 and CDR2: SGHDT, YYEEEE. CDR3 size: 14 residues. CDR3 protein: CASSLPGMRSEAFF. CDR3 nucleotide sequence: TGTGCCAGCAGCTTACCAGGGATGAGGTCTGAAGCTTTCTTT.

This chain joins TRBV5-1 and TRBJ2-7, with TRBD2 matching over 10 bases. The CDR3 loop spans 17 amino acids. V lost 1 base to trimming and J lost 2 bases; unmatched junction nucleotides: 9. Germline V gives CDR1 SGHRS, CDR2 YFSETQ. In DNA form, the CDR3 reads TGCGCCAGCAGCTTGTCCCGGACTAGCGGAACCCCCTACGAGCAGTACTTC. This gives the protein CASSLSRTSGTPYEQYF.

Only a few counts were recorded for this clonotype. The CDR3 DNA is TGTGCCAGCAGCCAAGGGACTAGCGGGGGGACCTACGAGCAGTACTTC. Translated: CASSQGTSGGTYEQYF. The rearrangement joins TRBV3-1 to TRBJ2-7; TRBD2 matches at 14 bases. J gave up 2 bases and V 1 base, and 1 base lay outside the gene matches. The CDR3 sequence is 16 residues long. In germline, CDR1 is LGHDT, CDR2 YNNKEL (reference sequence).

This clonotype was found many times. The chain joins TRBV5-1 to TRBJ2-5; 9 bases line up with TRBD1. J was trimmed by 2 bases and V by 7 bases; bases with no gene match: 3. The CDR3 is 13 amino acids. Germline V CDR1 and CDR2: SGHRS, YFSETQ. CDR3 region: CASAGTGQETQYF. The CDR3 nucleotides are TGCGCCAGCGCCGGGACAGGGCAAGAGACCCAGTACTTC.

V gene TRBV7-9 combines with J gene TRBJ2-7, with D perhaps matching TRBD2 (5 bases). This CDR3 comprises 13 residues. V lost 7 bases to trimming and J lost 3 bases, with 13 bases between them. Germline V gene lookup returns CDR1 SEHNR and CDR2 FQNEAQ (reference sequence). In DNA, the CDR3 is TGTGCCAGCACCTCGATACGGGGCTACGAGCAGTACTTC. Translated, it gives CASTSIRGYEQYF. The complete variable domain, with remaining parts taken from reference TRBV7-9 and TRBJ2-7, reads DTGVSQNPRHKITKRGQNVTFRCDPISEHNRLYWYRQTLGQGPEFLTYFQNEAQLEKSRLLSDRFSAERPKGSFSTLEIQRTEQGDSAMYLCASTSIRGYEQYFGPGTRLTVT.

In its sample, this clonotype was seen a few times. The chain couples TRBV7-9 to TRBJ2-1; possibly TRBD2 for D (6 bases). Germline-derived CDR1 and CDR2 are SEHNR and FQNEAQ (reference sequence). This CDR3 contains 15 residues. Between the trimmed V and J ends, which lost 5 bases and 9 bases, there was a span of 20 bases. This CDR3 is CASSISGTGNSEQFF. The CDR3 DNA follows: TGTGCCAGCAGCATATCCGGGACTGGGAATTCTGAGCAGTTCTTC. The full variable domain, completed using reference TRBV7-9 and TRBJ2-1, is DTGVSQNPRHKITKRGQNVTFRCDPISEHNRLYWYRQTLGQGPEFLTYFQNEAQLEKSRLLSDRFSAERPKGSFSTLEIQRTEQGDSAMYLCASSISGTGNSEQFFGPGTRLTVL.

The gene calls are TRBV24-1 and TRBJ2-3; TRBD2 aligns across 8 bases. This CDR3 is built from 15 residues. Germline lookup yields CDR1 KGHDR and CDR2 SFDVKD. The J segment lost 3 bases and the V segment lost 5 bases, leaving 6 bases of the junction unmatched. The CDR3 coding sequence is TGTGCCACCAGTGGTAGCGGGATGATGACAGATACGCAGTATTTT. Amino acid sequence: CATSGSGMMTDTQYF.

The genes are TRBV12-3 or TRBV12-4 and TRBJ1-5; D remains ambiguous. V was clipped by 4 bases and J by 5 bases, with 15 bases between them. This CDR3 region has 15 residues. The CDR3 region is CASSSPGRVDQPQHF. The CDR3 DNA follows: TGTGCCAGCAGTTCCCCGGGTAGGGTGGATCAGCCCCAGCATTTT.

CDR3 nucleotides: TGTGCCAGCAGCCAGGGTATACCCTCGAGGACCGGGGAGCTGTTTTTT. As protein: CASSQGIPSRTGELFF. This chain connects TRBV3-1 to TRBJ2-2; no firm D call. Germline assignment: CDR1 LGHDT and CDR2 YNNKEL (reference sequence). Trimming cost V 3 bases and J 5 bases, with 16 bases left between them. This CDR3 is 16 amino acids long.

This clonotype was picked up many times. The chain carries TRBV12-3 or TRBV12-4 and TRBJ2-1; 7 nucleotides line up with TRBD2. V gave up 6 bases and J gave up 5 bases; unmatched junction bases: 10. CDR3 length: 15 amino acids. The CDR3 protein is CASSLLSGTHNEQFF. The CDR3 DNA reads TGTGCCAGCAGCCTACTCAGCGGGACCCACAATGAGCAGTTCTTC.

V and J are TRBV13 and TRBJ1-1; TRBD1 matches 10 bases. The CDR3 has 14 amino acids. Germline trimming cut 5 bases from V and 11 bases from J; bases unmatched to any gene: 11. CDR1 is PRHDT, CDR2 FYEKMQ, per germline (reference sequence). CDR3 region: CASSIRDRGLLAFF. The CDR3 nucleotides are TGTGCCAGCAGCATCCGGGACAGGGGATTGTTGGCTTTCTTT.

There are a few counts of this clonotype. The chain uses TRBV20-1 and TRBJ2-3, with TRBD1 matching 7 bases. CDR1 DFQATT and CDR2 SNEGSKA come from the germline V gene (reference sequence). Unmatched junction bases numbered 6, after V lost 6 bases and J lost 6 bases. The CDR3 runs 12 residues. The CDR3 DNA sequence: TGCAGTGCCAGTGGACAGGACGATACGCAGTATTTT. This translates into CSASGQDDTQYF.

This rearrangement joins TRBV6-2 or TRBV6-3 to TRBJ2-1, with D hard to call. Germline V gene lookup returns CDR1 MNHEY and CDR2 SVGEGT. V gave up 4 bases and J gave up 14 bases, with 12 bases separating them. The CDR3 extends over 11 amino acids. The CDR3 nucleotides read TGTGCCAGCAGTTCCCTTGAATTGGAGTTCTTC. Protein product: CASSSLELEFF.